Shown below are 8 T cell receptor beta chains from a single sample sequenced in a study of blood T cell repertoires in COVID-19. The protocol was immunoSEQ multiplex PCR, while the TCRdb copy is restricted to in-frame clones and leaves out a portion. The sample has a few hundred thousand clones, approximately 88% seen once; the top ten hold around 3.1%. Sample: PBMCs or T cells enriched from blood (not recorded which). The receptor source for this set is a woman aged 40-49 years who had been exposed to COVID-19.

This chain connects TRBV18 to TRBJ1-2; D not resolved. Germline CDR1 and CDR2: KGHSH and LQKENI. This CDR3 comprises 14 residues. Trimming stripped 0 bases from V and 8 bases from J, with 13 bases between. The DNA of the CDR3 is TGTGCCAGCTCACCACCAATCAGTCATATGGGCTACACCTTC. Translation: CASSPPISHMGYTF.

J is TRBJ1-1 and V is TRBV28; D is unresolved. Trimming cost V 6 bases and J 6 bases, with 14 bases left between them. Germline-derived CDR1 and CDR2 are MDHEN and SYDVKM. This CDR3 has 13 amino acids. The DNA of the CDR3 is TGTGCCAGCAGGCAACCTAGGATTGCTGAAGCTTTCTTT. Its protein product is CASRQPRIAEAFF.

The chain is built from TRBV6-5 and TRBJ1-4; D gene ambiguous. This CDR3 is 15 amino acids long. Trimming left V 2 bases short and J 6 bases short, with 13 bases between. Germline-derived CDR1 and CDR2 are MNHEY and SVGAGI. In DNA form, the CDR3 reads TGTGCCAGCAGTTACGGGAGATCTTCAGATGAAAAACTGTTTTTT. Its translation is CASSYGRSSDEKLFF.

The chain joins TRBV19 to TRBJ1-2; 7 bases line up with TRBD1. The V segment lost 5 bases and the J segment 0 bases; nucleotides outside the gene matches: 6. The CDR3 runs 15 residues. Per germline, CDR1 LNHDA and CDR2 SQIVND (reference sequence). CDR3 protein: CASSSDRATNYGYTF. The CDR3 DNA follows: TGTGCCAGTAGTTCCGACAGGGCGACTAACTATGGCTACACCTTC.

CDR3 DNA: TGTGCCAGCAGCCAACAGATCGGACAGGGGAGCCACGAGCAGTACTTC. It translates to CASSQQIGQGSHEQYF. V gene TRBV3-1 (or the pseudogene TRBV3-2) combines with J gene TRBJ2-7; 9 bases are shared with TRBD1. In germline, CDR1 is LGHDT, CDR2 YNNKEL (reference sequence). The CDR3 covers 16 residues. With 2 bases clipped from V and 5 bases from J, the junction kept 10 bases outside the gene matches.

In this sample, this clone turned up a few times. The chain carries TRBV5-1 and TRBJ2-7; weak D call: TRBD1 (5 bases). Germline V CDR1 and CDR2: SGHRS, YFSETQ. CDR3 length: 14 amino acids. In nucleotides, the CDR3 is TGTGCCAGCAGCCCAACAGGTACCCCCTACGAGCAGTACGTC. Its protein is CASSPTGTPYEQYV.

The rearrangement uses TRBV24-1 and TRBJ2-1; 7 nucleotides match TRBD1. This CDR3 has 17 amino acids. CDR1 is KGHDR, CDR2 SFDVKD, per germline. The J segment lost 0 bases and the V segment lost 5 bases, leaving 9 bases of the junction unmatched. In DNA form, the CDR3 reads TGTGCCACCAGTGCCCGACGACAGGGCCTCTCCTACAATGAGCAGTTCTTC. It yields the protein CATSARRQGLSYNEQFF.

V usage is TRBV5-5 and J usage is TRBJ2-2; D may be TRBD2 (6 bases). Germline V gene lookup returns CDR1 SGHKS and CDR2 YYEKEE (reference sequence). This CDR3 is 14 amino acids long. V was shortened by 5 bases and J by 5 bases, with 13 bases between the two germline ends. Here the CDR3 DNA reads TGTGCCAGCAGAGAGGGAGGAGTAACCGGGGAGCTGTTTTTT. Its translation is CASREGGVTGELFF. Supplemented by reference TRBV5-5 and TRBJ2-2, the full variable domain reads DAGVTQSPTHLIKTRGQQVTLRCSPISGHKSVSWYQQVLGQGPQFIFQYYEKEERGRGNFPDRFSARQFPNYSSELNVNALLLGDSALYLCASREGGVTGELFFGEGSRLTVL.